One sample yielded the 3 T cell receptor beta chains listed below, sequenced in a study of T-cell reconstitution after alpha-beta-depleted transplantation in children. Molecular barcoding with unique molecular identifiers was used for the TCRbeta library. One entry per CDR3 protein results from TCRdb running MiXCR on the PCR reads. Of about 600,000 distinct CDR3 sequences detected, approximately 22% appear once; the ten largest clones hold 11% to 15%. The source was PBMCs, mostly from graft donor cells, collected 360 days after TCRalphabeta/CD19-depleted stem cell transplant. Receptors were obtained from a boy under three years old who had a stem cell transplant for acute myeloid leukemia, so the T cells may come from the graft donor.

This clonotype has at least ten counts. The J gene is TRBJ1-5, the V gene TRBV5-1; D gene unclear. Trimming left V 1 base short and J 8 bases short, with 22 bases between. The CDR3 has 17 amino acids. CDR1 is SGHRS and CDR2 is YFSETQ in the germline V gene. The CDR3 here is CASSLPGQQAGMEPQHF. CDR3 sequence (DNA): TGCGCCAGCAGCTTGCCCGGGCAGCAGGCAGGTATGGAGCCCCAGCATTTT.

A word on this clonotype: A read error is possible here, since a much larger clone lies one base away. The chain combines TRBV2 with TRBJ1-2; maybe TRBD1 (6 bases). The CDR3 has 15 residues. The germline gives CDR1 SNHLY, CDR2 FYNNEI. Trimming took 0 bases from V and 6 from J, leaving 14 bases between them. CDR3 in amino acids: CASSEANIGGDGYTF. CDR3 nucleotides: TGTGCCAGCAGTGAAGCGAATATAGGGGGAGATGGCTACACCTTC.

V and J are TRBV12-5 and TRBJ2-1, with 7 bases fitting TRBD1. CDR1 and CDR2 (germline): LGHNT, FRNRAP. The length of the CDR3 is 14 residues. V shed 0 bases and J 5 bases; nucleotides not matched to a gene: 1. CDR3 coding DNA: TGTGCTAGTGGTTTGGTAGGGACAGACAATGAGCAGTTCTTC. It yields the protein CASGLVGTDNEQFF.